This paragraph covers one TCR beta chain sequence. What it recognizes is unknown. CD8+ and CD4+ T cells circulating in blood were sequenced for TCR beta. This entry belongs to a study of CD8 T cells in Susac syndrome. Study-level points and caveats: It was acknowledged in the study that the number of individuals who were included in its TCR sequencing and HLA analysis was relatively small.

This CDR3 spans 15 amino acids. Trimming stripped 3 bases from V and 3 bases from J, with 16 bases between. Germline CDR1 is SGDLS and CDR2 is YYNGEE. When the RNA was reverse transcribed, random hexamers were used with an input of about 0.5 to 1 ug. Via MiXCR, TCRdb re-called the immunoSEQ multiplex PCR reads, giving one row per CDR3 protein. The table lists over 100,000 distinct CDR3 sequences, around 96% of them singletons. This chain joins TRBV9 and TRBJ2-7, with a weak D call TRBD1 (6 bases). This TCR was sampled from a human donor with Susac syndrome. The sequencing input was CD4+ T cells from PBMCs. CDR3 nucleotide sequence: TGTGCCAGCAGCGCTTCCCCTACAGGGTACTACGAGCAGTACTTC. This gives the protein CASSASPTGYYEQYF. Combining the CDR3 with reference TRBV9 and TRBJ2-7 gives the whole variable domain DSGVTQTPKHLITATGQRVTLRCSPRSGDLSVYWYQQSLDQGLQFLIQYYNGEERAKGNILERFSAQQFPDLHSELNLSSLELGDSALYFCASSASPTGYYEQYFGPGTRLTVT.